The 28 T cell receptor beta chains reported below all come from one sample, sequenced in a study of Ad26.COV2.S vaccination and SARS-CoV-2 variants (dated by TCRdb to the early 2020s). The treatment or condition label on this specimen signifies: roughly 19 received Ad26.COV2.S at low or high dose, single or two shots; roughly five received placebo; per-sample allocation not given. For vaccine and placebo recipients, the sequenced repertoires came from samples collected on day 63 after the first injection. Preparation of the library involved the immunoSEQ multiplex PCR assay. The immuneACCESS repertoire file appears here via TCRdb, limited to in-frame rearrangements. These files lack a portion of the clones; in checked studies, under half of the deficit traces to unresolved V genes, and the cause of the others is not known. In this sample the table shows 300,000 to 500,000 clones, 88% of which occur a single time. The top ten clones comprise 3.5% of the sample.

Sequenced here: peripheral blood, sampled in a trial of Ad26.COV2.S vaccine versus placebo. These TCRs come from a person between 18 and 60 years old who received the Ad26.COV2.S COVID-19 vaccine or a placebo.

This clone was recorded once. The chain joins TRBV9 to TRBJ1-1; 9 bases are a match to TRBD1. Trimming at V came to 5 bases and at J to 5 bases, leaving 7 bases not matched to a gene. CDR1 is SGDLS, CDR2 YYNGEE, per germline. The CDR3 covers 14 residues. Here the CDR3 DNA reads TGTGCCAGCAGTCGGACAGGGGCGGGAACTGAAGCTTTCTTT. It translates to CASSRTGAGTEAFF.

The genes are TRBV6-5 and TRBJ1-2; D call uncertain. The CDR3 is made up of 13 amino acids. The V gene lost 5 bases and the J gene lost 8 bases, with 15 bases spanning the gap. The germline V gene encodes CDR1 MNHEY and CDR2 SVGAGI. The CDR3 region is CASSRDSTGGYTF. CDR3 coding DNA: TGTGCCAGCAGTCGAGACTCAACGGGGGGCTACACCTTC.

This clone was detected only a few times. The chain carries TRBV5-4 and TRBJ2-1; D gene unclear. This CDR3 has 15 residues. V lost 2 bases to trimming and J lost 4 bases, with 13 bases between them. The germline CDR1 and CDR2 sequences are SGHNT and YYREEE (reference sequence). The CDR3 DNA sequence: TGTGCCAGCAGCTTTAGTTTTGGCAGATACAATGAGCAGTTCTTC. The encoded protein is CASSFSFGRYNEQFF. Full variable domain (missing parts from reference TRBV5-4 and TRBJ2-1): ETGVTQSPTHLIKTRGQQVTLRCSSQSGHNTVSWYQQALGQGPQFIFQYYREEENGRGNFPPRFSGLQFPNYSSELNVNALELDDSALYLCASSFSFGRYNEQFFGPGTRLTVL.

The gene calls are TRBV6-2 or TRBV6-3 and TRBJ2-2, with 14 bases fitting TRBD2. The V gene end was trimmed by 5 bases and the J gene end by 5 bases; junction bases not matched to a gene: 13. The CDR3 has 19 residues. The germline V gene encodes CDR1 MNHEY and CDR2 SVGEGT. The CDR3 nucleotides read TGTGCCAGCAGTAGAGCCGGGACTAGCGGGGGCCGGGGGACCGGGGAGCTGTTTTTT. Its translation: CASSRAGTSGGRGTGELFF.

The chain is built from TRBV28 and TRBJ1-1; the D is unclear. Germline V gene sequence: CDR1 MDHEN, CDR2 SYDVKM. The CDR3 covers 11 residues. V was trimmed by 3 bases and J by 7 bases, leaving 6 bases between them. CDR3 in DNA: TGTGCCAGCAGTTTGGAAGGTGAAGCTTTCTTT. It codes for CASSLEGEAFF.

This clone appeared once. V gene TRBV2 combines with J gene TRBJ1-1, with 9 bases identical to TRBD1. Trimming took 8 bases from V and 7 from J; bases not matched to a gene: 8. Germline CDR1 is SNHLY and CDR2 is FYNNEI. The CDR3 spans 13 residues. DNA for the CDR3: TGTGCCAGCGATCTTTCGGGACAGGGTGAAGCTTTCTTT. Protein: CASDLSGQGEAFF.

V usage is TRBV5-4 and J usage is TRBJ2-1; D not resolved. V lost 5 bases and J lost 6, with 12 bases in between. Looked up from germline, CDR1 is SGHNT and CDR2 is YYREEE (reference sequence). The CDR3 sequence is 13 residues long. CDR3 sequence: CASSLHWANEQFF. The CDR3 nucleotides are TGTGCCAGCAGTCTCCACTGGGCCAATGAGCAGTTCTTC.

The chain recombines TRBV2 with TRBJ2-7, with TRBD1 as a possible D gene (6 bases). This CDR3 region has 13 residues. CDR1 and CDR2 from the germline V gene are SNHLY and FYNNEI. With 6 bases removed from V and 3 bases from J, the gap between germline ends came to 12 bases. The CDR3 coding sequence is TGTGCCAGCAGGAACGACAGGCTCTACGAGCAGTACTTC. It yields the protein CASRNDRLYEQYF.

The rearrangement joins TRBV2 to TRBJ2-7; 11 positions match TRBD1. V gave up 7 bases and J gave up 3 bases; unmatched junction bases: 5. This CDR3 comprises 14 residues. In germline, CDR1 is SNHLY, CDR2 FYNNEI. The CDR3 bases are TGTGCCAGCATTGTAGGGACAGGGGGCTACGAGCAGTACTTC. Translation: CASIVGTGGYEQYF. The full variable domain, rest sourced from reference TRBV2 and TRBJ2-7, is EPEVTQTPSHQVTQMGQEVILRCVPISNHLYFYWYRQILGQKVEFLVSFYNNEISEKSEIFDDQFSVERPDGSNFTLKIRSTKLEDSAMYFCASIVGTGGYEQYFGPGTRLTVT.

V usage is TRBV18 and J usage is TRBJ2-3; D call uncertain. V lost 0 bases, J lost 2 bases, and 12 bases lay in between. CDR1 and CDR2 (germline): KGHSH, LQKENI. This CDR3 region has 16 residues. The CDR3 loop is CASSPPYREITDTQYF. The CDR3 DNA reads as TGTGCCAGCTCACCACCGTATAGGGAAATCACAGATACGCAGTATTTT.

The chain is built from TRBV6-5 and TRBJ1-6; weak D call: TRBD1 (6 bases). The length of the CDR3 is 13 residues. Trimming pared 6 bases from V and 11 bases from J, leaving 14 bases between. Per the germline V gene, CDR1 is MNHEY and CDR2 is SVGAGI. In DNA form, the CDR3 reads TGTGCCAGCAGCCCACAGGGTACTGCACCCCTCCACTTT. This gives the protein CASSPQGTAPLHF.

This clone was found once. The chain couples TRBV4-3 to TRBJ2-3; TRBD2 might be the D (6 bases). Germline CDR1 reads LGHNA; CDR2 reads YSLEER. Deletions cut 1 base from V and 5 bases from J, with 16 bases between. CDR3 length equals 16 residues. This CDR3 reads CASSQAGLGEEDTQYF. CDR3 DNA: TGCGCCAGCAGCCAAGCGGGACTCGGGGAGGAAGATACGCAGTATTTT.

The V and J genes are TRBV18 and TRBJ2-1; D is uncertain. There are 12 residues in the CDR3. Germline CDR1 KGHSH, CDR2 LQKENI. With 0 bases removed from V and 12 bases from J, the gap between germline ends came to 9 bases. The CDR3 protein is CASSPPDLRQFF. The CDR3 DNA reads as TGTGCCAGCTCACCACCCGACCTACGGCAGTTCTTC.

V gene TRBV7-8 combines with J gene TRBJ1-2; weak D call: TRBD1 (6 bases). Germline V gene sequence: CDR1 SGHVS, CDR2 FQNEAQ. The CDR3 consists of 15 residues. Trimming removed 5 bases from V and 5 bases from J, with 18 bases in between. CDR3 in amino acids: CASSPHGGPLYGYTF. CDR3 coding DNA: TGTGCCAGCAGCCCACACGGGGGGCCCCTGTATGGCTACACCTTC.

J is TRBJ1-5 and V is TRBV7-2; D possibly corresponds to TRBD1 (5 bases). V dropped 5 bases and J dropped 10 bases, with 18 bases sitting between them. The CDR3 consists of 14 residues. Germline-derived CDR1 and CDR2 are SGHTA and FQGNSA. This CDR3 reads CASSLRTRGEPQHF. The CDR3, as DNA: TGTGCCAGCAGCCTACGGACTAGGGGTGAACCCCAGCATTTT. The full variable domain, its missing parts supplied by reference TRBV7-2 and TRBJ1-5, is GAGVSQSPSNKVTEKGKDVELRCDPISGHTALYWYRQSLGQGLEFLIYFQGNSAPDKSGLPSDRFSAERTGGSVSTLTIQRTQQEDSAVYLCASSLRTRGEPQHFGDGTRLSIL.

This rearrangement joins TRBV7-6 to TRBJ2-5; maybe TRBD2 (6 bases). The CDR3 loop spans 13 amino acids. V dropped 3 bases and J dropped 3 bases, with 8 bases sitting between them. CDR1 and CDR2 (germline): SGHVS, FNYEAQ. The CDR3 sequence is CASSLGLEETQYF. CDR3 coding DNA: TGTGCCAGCAGCTTGGGACTGGAAGAGACCCAGTACTTC.

This clone turned up a few times. The V and J genes are TRBV19 and TRBJ2-2; 7 bases are a match to TRBD1. The length of the CDR3 is 16 residues. V lost 6 bases and J lost 4; bases outside the gene matches: 11. Germline V gene data show CDR1 as LNHDA and CDR2 as SQIVND (reference sequence). CDR3: CASRDSDRAITGELFF. The CDR3 bases are TGTGCCAGTAGAGATAGCGACAGGGCGATCACCGGGGAGCTGTTTTTT.

This clone was detected once. V is TRBV6-5 and J is TRBJ1-1; TRBD1 agrees at 10 bases. The ends lost 6 bases at V and 5 bases at J; junction bases unmatched: 3. There are 13 residues in the CDR3. From germline, CDR1 is MNHEY and CDR2 SVGAGI. The CDR3 DNA reads as TGTGCCAGCAGGAGACAGGGGGCAACTGAAGCTTTCTTT. It is translated as CASRRQGATEAFF.

This chain links TRBV4-2 with TRBJ2-3; 8 bases are shared with TRBD1. Germline loops: CDR1 LGHNA, CDR2 YNFKEQ. The CDR3 is 15 amino acids. The ends lost 3 bases at V and 1 base at J; junction bases unmatched: 3. The DNA for the CDR3 is TGTGCCAGCAGCCAGGAGGACAGGGGCACAGATACGCAGTATTTT. Its translation is CASSQEDRGTDTQYF.

V and J are TRBV9 and TRBJ1-6, with 9 bases matching TRBD1. CDR1 SGDLS and CDR2 YYNGEE come from the germline V gene. V dropped 3 bases and J dropped 14; count of bases not matched to a gene: 9. The length of the CDR3 is 14 residues. The CDR3 reads CASSAGTGPWALHF. The DNA for the CDR3 is TGTGCCAGCAGCGCCGGGACAGGGCCATGGGCCCTCCACTTT. The full variable domain, in which reference TRBV9 and TRBJ1-6 provide the parts outside the CDR3, is DSGVTQTPKHLITATGQRVTLRCSPRSGDLSVYWYQQSLDQGLQFLIQYYNGEERAKGNILERFSAQQFPDLHSELNLSSLELGDSALYFCASSAGTGPWALHFGNGTRLTVT.

The chain recombines TRBV29-1 with TRBJ1-1; 7 positions match TRBD1. Germline trimming cut 5 bases from V and 1 base from J; bases unmatched to any gene: 4. This CDR3 has 13 amino acids. The germline CDR1 and CDR2 sequences are SQVTM and ANQGSEA. For the CDR3, the DNA is TGCAGCGTTACGAGACAGGGGAACACTGAAGCTTTCTTT. Protein sequence: CSVTRQGNTEAFF.

This chain connects TRBV11-3 to TRBJ2-1, with 11 bases matching TRBD2. The V and J ends lost 2 bases and 0 bases, in that order; junction bases with no gene match: 0. The CDR3 is 16 amino acids. Germline V gives CDR1 SGHNT, CDR2 YENEEA. The CDR3 region has the DNA TGTGCCAGCAGCTTACTAGCGGGGGGCTCCTACAATGAGCAGTTCTTC. It translates to CASSLLAGGSYNEQFF.

The CDR3: CASSLLRGEGVNYGYTF. The CDR3 coding sequence is TGTGCCAGCAGCTTACTCCGTGGTGAGGGAGTAAACTATGGCTACACCTTC. V is TRBV11-2 and J is TRBJ1-2; D unclear. Between the trimmed V and J ends, which lost 2 bases and 2 bases, there was a span of 18 bases. The CDR3 has 17 amino acids. Germline V CDR1 and CDR2: SGHAT, FQNNGV. The full variable domain, completed using reference TRBV11-2 and TRBJ1-2, is EAGVAQSPRYKIIEKRQSVAFWCNPISGHATLYWYQQILGQGPKLLIQFQNNGVVDDSQLPKDRFSAERLKGVDSTLKIQPAKLEDSAVYLCASSLLRGEGVNYGYTFGSGTRLTVV.

This chain uses TRBV6-5 with TRBJ1-4; 11 bases map to TRBD1. Germline V CDR1 and CDR2: MNHEY, SVGAGI. The CDR3 contains 14 residues. With V trimmed by 4 bases and J by 8 bases, 3 bases remained unmatched. The CDR3 region is CASSLDRGREKLFF. The CDR3 nucleotides are TGTGCCAGCAGTTTGGACAGGGGGCGAGAAAAACTGTTTTTT.

CDR3 sequence: CASSYPAGPSYNEQFF. The CDR3 region has the DNA TGTGCCAGCAGTTACCCCGCCGGGCCGTCCTACAATGAGCAGTTCTTC. This chain uses TRBV6-2 or TRBV6-3 with TRBJ2-1; D is unresolved. The germline V gene has CDR1 MNHEY and CDR2 SVGEGT. V was pared by 2 bases and J by 1 base, with 12 bases between. The CDR3 totals 16 residues.

The chain uses TRBV3-1 (or the pseudogene TRBV3-2) and TRBJ1-1; no clear D. The CDR3 consists of 15 residues. Germline values: CDR1 LGHDT, CDR2 YNNKEL (reference sequence). Trimming removed 2 bases at V and 7 bases at J, with 17 bases between. The CDR3 spells CASSQLPPSRGEAFF. The DNA of the CDR3 is TGTGCCAGCAGCCAATTACCCCCATCTCGGGGTGAAGCTTTCTTT.

V gene TRBV2 combines with J gene TRBJ1-2, with D possibly TRBD1 on 5 matching bases. The germline gives CDR1 SNHLY, CDR2 FYNNEI. The CDR3 totals 14 residues. Trimming removed 3 bases from V and 4 bases from J, with 12 bases in between. The CDR3 sequence is CASSDMGQVYGYTF. The CDR3 region has the DNA TGTGCCAGCAGTGACATGGGGCAGGTCTATGGCTACACCTTC.

V and J are TRBV15 and TRBJ1-1; no clear D. Trimming removed 0 bases at V and 9 bases at J, with 14 bases between. Germline assignment: CDR1 LNHNV and CDR2 YYDKDF (reference sequence). The CDR3 spans 14 residues. The CDR3 nucleotides are TGTGCCACCAGCAGAGACGGACCTTGGGGAAAAGCTTTCTTT. Translating it yields CATSRDGPWGKAFF.